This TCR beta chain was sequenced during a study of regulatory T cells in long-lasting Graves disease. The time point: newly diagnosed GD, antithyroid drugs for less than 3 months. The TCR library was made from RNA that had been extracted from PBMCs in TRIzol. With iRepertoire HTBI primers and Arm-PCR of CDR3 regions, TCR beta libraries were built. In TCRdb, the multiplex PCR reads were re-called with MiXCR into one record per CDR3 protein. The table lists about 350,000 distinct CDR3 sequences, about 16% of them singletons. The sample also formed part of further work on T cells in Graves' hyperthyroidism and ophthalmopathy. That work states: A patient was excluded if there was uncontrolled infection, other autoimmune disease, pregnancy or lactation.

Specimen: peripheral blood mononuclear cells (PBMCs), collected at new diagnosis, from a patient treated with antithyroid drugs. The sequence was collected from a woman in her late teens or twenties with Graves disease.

This chain's CDR3 is CASQRGSGFPYEQYF. The CDR3 coding sequence is TGTGCCAGCCAGAGGGGTTCGGGGTTCCCCTACGAGCAGTACTTC. V usage is TRBV7-9 and J usage is TRBJ2-7; D could derive from TRBD1 or TRBD2 (5 bases each). V gave up 8 bases and J gave up 2 bases, with 19 bases separating them. Germline V gene data show CDR1 as SEHNR and CDR2 as FQNEAQ (reference sequence). The CDR3 has 15 residues.